Shown below are 11 T cell receptor beta chains from a single sample sequenced in a study of blood T cell repertoires in COVID-19. Sequencing was performed with immunoSEQ multiplex PCR; in TCRdb, only in-frame clones are kept and a portion is missing. The table shows 250,000 to 300,000 clones, with approximately 81% occurring only once. The sample taken for sequencing was peripheral blood. The receptors shown here come from a woman aged 55-70 years with active or convalescent COVID-19.

In this sample, this clone turned up many times. The chain joins TRBV4-1 to TRBJ1-4, with 7 nucleotides matching TRBD1. With V trimmed by 2 bases and J by 8 bases, 5 bases remained unmatched. CDR3 length: 14 residues. CDR1 is MGHRA, CDR2 YSYEKL, per germline. CDR3 in amino acids: CASSQFQGDEKLFF. The CDR3 coding sequence is TGCGCCAGCAGCCAATTCCAGGGGGACGAAAAACTGTTTTTT.

This clone has a single count. This chain joins TRBV6-1 and TRBJ2-7, with D possibly TRBD1 on 6 matching bases. Trimming stripped 1 base from V and 2 bases from J, with 18 bases between. The CDR3 has 17 residues. Germline V CDR1 and CDR2: MNHNS, SASEGT. This CDR3 reads CASSEVRIRGEPYEQYF. CDR3 nucleotides: TGTGCCAGCAGTGAAGTCAGGATCAGGGGCGAACCCTACGAGCAGTACTTC.

This clone is a singleton in its sample. The gene calls are TRBV4-2 and TRBJ2-7; D gene unclear. The V end was cut by 0 bases, the J end by 3 bases, with 12 bases between. Germline assignment: CDR1 LGHNA and CDR2 YNFKEQ. The CDR3 is 15 residues long. CDR3 nucleotides: TGTGCCAGCAGCCAAGATCCATCCGGGTACTACGAGCAGTACTTC. It specifies CASSQDPSGYYEQYF.

Only one count was recorded for this clone. The rearrangement links TRBV9 to TRBJ2-3, with 10 bases matching TRBD2. The CDR3 loop spans 17 amino acids. CDR1 is SGDLS, CDR2 YYNGEE, per germline. The junction had 8 bases not matched to a gene; V was cut back by 1 base and J by 3 bases. Here the CDR3 DNA reads TGTGCCAGCAGCGTAAGAAGCGGGGGGGCCGGGACAGATACGCAGTATTTT. Amino acids: CASSVRSGGAGTDTQYF.

This clone has a single count. J is TRBJ2-7 and V is TRBV19; D is uncertain. The V gene's germline CDR1 is LNHDA and CDR2 SQIVND (reference sequence). This CDR3 is built from 13 residues. Trimming left V 5 bases short and J 2 bases short, with 10 bases between. The CDR3 sequence is CASSVDGAYEQYF. CDR3 DNA: TGTGCCAGTAGTGTCGATGGAGCCTACGAGCAGTACTTC.

This clone was seen just once. The chain uses TRBV7-9 and TRBJ1-2; no definite D call. V lost 5 bases and J lost 7, with 17 bases in between. The CDR3 extends over 14 amino acids. The germline V gene encodes CDR1 SEHNR and CDR2 FQNEAQ (reference sequence). CDR3 nucleotide sequence: TGTGCCAGCAGCCCATTCGAGGGCGCCAGTGGCTACACCTTC. This codes for CASSPFEGASGYTF.

V and J are TRBV11-3 and TRBJ2-1; 7 bases fit TRBD1. Trimming at V came to 3 bases and at J to 7 bases, leaving 9 bases not matched to a gene. The CDR3 runs to 15 residues. Germline loops: CDR1 SGHNT, CDR2 YENEEA. The CDR3 protein is CASSFGGPGGNEQFF. In DNA form, the CDR3 reads TGTGCCAGCAGCTTTGGGGGACCAGGGGGAAATGAGCAGTTCTTC.

The chain uses TRBV6-2 or TRBV6-3 and TRBJ2-2; D is ambiguous. The CDR3 extends over 17 amino acids. Germline values: CDR1 MNHEY, CDR2 SVGEGT. With 4 bases removed from V and 3 bases from J, the gap between germline ends came to 18 bases. For the CDR3, the DNA is TGTGCCAGCAGTTGGCCCCTGCGTCGCGGAGACACCGGGGAGCTGTTTTTT. Translated: CASSWPLRRGDTGELFF.

The chain carries TRBV25-1 and TRBJ2-3, with 9 bases aligning to TRBD1. V lost 5 bases, J lost 8 bases, and 2 bases stayed unmatched. The CDR3 is 12 amino acids. Germline values: CDR1 MGHDK, CDR2 SYGVNS. The CDR3 spells CASSRQGGTQYF. The CDR3 bases are TGTGCCAGCAGTAGACAGGGGGGTACGCAGTATTTT.

The chain couples TRBV11-3 to TRBJ2-5; TRBD2 might be the D (5 bases). The CDR3 is made up of 12 amino acids. Trimming took 5 bases from V and 6 from J, leaving 10 bases between them. The germline V gene has CDR1 SGHNT and CDR2 YENEEA. The CDR3 loop is CASSRTGKTQYF. The CDR3 DNA reads as TGTGCCAGCAGCCGGACGGGGAAGACCCAGTACTTC.

This clone was recorded only once. The rearrangement links TRBV3-1 (or the pseudogene TRBV3-2) to TRBJ1-2; tentatively, D is TRBD1 (5 bases). V gave up 3 bases and J gave up 4 bases, with 15 bases separating them. This CDR3 contains 15 residues. CDR1 is LGHDT, CDR2 YNNKEL, per germline (reference sequence). The CDR3 here is CASSHAAGKAYGYTF. The CDR3, as DNA: TGTGCCAGCAGCCATGCGGCAGGGAAGGCCTATGGCTACACCTTC.